The entry below describes one T cell receptor (beta chain). What it binds is unknown. These data belong to a study of CD8 T cells in ankylosing spondylitis. The germline V gene has CDR1 SGHTA and CDR2 FQGNSA. V gave up 10 bases and J gave up 0 bases, with 16 bases separating them. This CDR3 contains 15 residues. Via MiXCR, TCRdb re-called the 5' RACE reads, giving one row per CDR3 protein. The sample includes some 840,000 distinct CDR3 sequences, 12% of them seen just once. Study conclusions and caveats: What seemed typical of ankylosing spondylitis blood was a TCR beta motif built from roughly 8 highly homologous variants.

Sequencing was performed on blood, either unsorted or a sorted T cell fraction (not recorded which). The rearrangement links TRBV7-2 to TRBJ1-3; tentatively, D is TRBD1 (5 bases). This TCR derives from a male donor with ankylosing spondylitis. CDR3 sequence reads: CATKRDRISGNTIYF. The DNA of the CDR3 is TGTGCCACCAAGCGGGACCGGATCTCTGGAAACACCATATATTTT.